This T cell receptor beta chain was documented in a study of vaccination and CD4 T cells after COVID-19. At the level of the study: A median of around 70 days (range 14 to 241) separated dose two from the taking of post-vaccine samples.

TCRdb redid the calling of the PCR reads with MiXCR, one entry per CDR3 protein. Of 15,000 or so distinct CDR3 sequences in the sample, 65% to 70% are singletons; the top ten hold about 1%. Germline CDR1 MNHEY, CDR2 SVGEGT. Trimming removed 0 bases at V and 5 bases at J, with 10 bases between. The CDR3 has 14 residues. The chain has TRBV6-2 or TRBV6-3 and TRBJ2-5; D may be TRBD1 (6 bases). Specimen: CD4+ T cells from blood, collected after SARS-CoV-2 vaccination. The receptor was isolated from a human donor who had recovered from COVID-19. CDR3 coding DNA: TGTGCCAGCAGTTACTCTGGGGGCGGCGAGACCCAGTACTTC. It specifies CASSYSGGGETQYF.